These 30 T cell receptor beta chains originate from one sample sequenced in a study of cytomegalovirus exposure and HLA in healthy donors. The method was immunoSEQ multiplex PCR; TCRdb's version includes in-frame clones alone and lacks a portion of them. The data contain approximately 160,000 clones, around 90% of them singletons. Sequencing input: PBMCs. These TCRs come from a woman aged 18-35 years in good health and CMV-seropositive.

J is TRBJ2-3 and V is TRBV7-3; 11 bases map to TRBD2. The length of the CDR3 is 16 residues. CDR1 and CDR2 (germline): SGHTA, FQGTGA. The V gene end was trimmed by 0 bases and the J gene end by 2 bases; junction bases not matched to a gene: 1. The CDR3 DNA reads TGTGCCAGCAGCTTAACTAGCGGGAGGGCCACAGATACGCAGTATTTT. Translating gives CASSLTSGRATDTQYF. Supplemented by reference TRBV7-3 and TRBJ2-3, the full variable domain reads GAGVSQTPSNKVTEKGKYVELRCDPISGHTALYWYRQSLGQGPEFLIYFQGTGAADDSGLPNDRFFAVRPEGSVSTLKIQRTERGDSAVYLCASSLTSGRATDTQYFGPGTRLTVL.

V and J are TRBV4-1 and TRBJ2-3; TRBD2 aligns across 9 bases. Germline CDR1 is MGHRA and CDR2 is YSYEKL. CDR3 length equals 19 residues. With 0 bases clipped from V and 2 bases from J, the junction kept 12 bases outside the gene matches. The CDR3 is CASSQDQTSGSTYTDTQYF. The CDR3 nucleotides are TGCGCCAGCAGCCAAGATCAAACTAGCGGGTCGACCTACACAGATACGCAGTATTTT.

This clone has only a few counts. The chain employs TRBV29-1 and TRBJ2-7; weak D call: TRBD2 (6 bases). The CDR3 length is 14 residues. Germline lookup yields CDR1 SQVTM and CDR2 ANQGSEA. Trimming stripped 4 bases from V and 0 bases from J, with 13 bases between. In DNA form, the CDR3 reads TGCAGCGTTGCGGGGGACGGGAGCTCCTACGAGCAGTACTTC. As protein: CSVAGDGSSYEQYF.

The chain employs TRBV7-2 and TRBJ2-7, with TRBD2 matching 9 bases. V trimming: 6 bases; J trimming: 1 base; junction bases outside the gene matches: 4. Germline V lookup: CDR1 SGHTA, CDR2 FQGNSA. The CDR3 extends over 14 amino acids. CDR3 amino acids: CASRYSGGSYEQYF. Written as DNA, the CDR3 is TGTGCCAGCAGATATAGCGGGGGTTCCTACGAGCAGTACTTC.

The rearrangement links TRBV10-3 to TRBJ2-7; D is uncertain. CDR1 and CDR2 from the germline V gene are ENHRY and SYGVKD. This CDR3 contains 14 residues. V lost 3 bases to trimming and J lost 0 bases, with 9 bases between them. The CDR3 DNA is TGTGCCATCAGTGATGGCCATCGCTCCTACGAGCAGTACTTC. Its translation: CAISDGHRSYEQYF.

J is TRBJ2-2 and V is TRBV5-6; 9 positions agree with TRBD2. There are 16 residues in the CDR3. The V segment lost 2 bases and the J segment 7 bases; nucleotides outside the gene matches: 9. CDR1 and CDR2 (germline): SGHDT, YYEEEE. The CDR3 reads CASSFGLAGNHGELFF. DNA of the CDR3: TGTGCCAGCAGCTTCGGGCTAGCGGGAAATCACGGGGAGCTGTTTTTT.

CDR3 region: CASSIKLADSGNEQFF. DNA for the CDR3: TGTGCCAGTAGTATTAAACTAGCGGACTCCGGAAATGAGCAGTTCTTC. The chain has TRBV19 and TRBJ2-1, with TRBD2 matching 8 bases. The ends lost 3 bases at V and 7 bases at J; junction bases unmatched: 11. CDR3 length: 16 amino acids. The germline V gene encodes CDR1 LNHDA and CDR2 SQIVND (reference sequence).

This clone appeared a few times. The J gene is TRBJ2-2, the V gene TRBV21-1; the table's D call, TRBD1, was not checked against the DNA. TRBV21-1 counts as a pseudogene. CDR3 length: 14 amino acids. CDR3 DNA sequence: TGTGCCAGCAGCAAAGCCAGGGGCACCGGGGAGCTGTTTTTT. It encodes CASSKARGTGELFF.

The chain links TRBV7-2 to TRBJ2-7, with 9 bases identical to TRBD2. The CDR3 extends over 13 amino acids. Germline V lookup: CDR1 SGHTA, CDR2 FQGNSA. Losses at the gene ends were 3 bases for V and 4 bases for J; bases not matched to a gene: 1. DNA for the CDR3: TGTGCCAGCAGCTTTCTAGCGGGGTACGAGCAGTACTTC. The encoded protein is CASSFLAGYEQYF.

The rearrangement links TRBV5-1 to TRBJ2-2; 8 nucleotides match TRBD1. Germline trimming cut 1 base from V and 7 bases from J; bases unmatched to any gene: 9. The CDR3 consists of 16 residues. Germline V gene data show CDR1 as SGHRS and CDR2 as YFSETQ. The CDR3: CASSLLGQDLGGELFF. The DNA for the CDR3 is TGCGCCAGCAGCTTGTTGGGACAGGACCTCGGCGGGGAGCTGTTTTTT.

The CDR3 loop reads CASSFSLAGSAETQYF. The CDR3 DNA sequence: TGTGCCAGCAGTTTCTCGCTAGCGGGATCGGCAGAGACCCAGTACTTC. V and J are TRBV27 and TRBJ2-5; 9 bases are shared with TRBD2. The J segment lost 4 bases and the V segment lost 3 bases, leaving 9 bases of the junction unmatched. This CDR3 is built from 16 residues. Germline V lookup: CDR1 MNHEY, CDR2 SMNVEV (reference sequence).

J is TRBJ1-1 and V is TRBV6-1; maybe TRBD1 (6 bases). The germline V and J ends were trimmed by 2 bases and 4 bases, with 14 bases remaining between them. The CDR3 length is 15 residues. CDR1 is MNHNS, CDR2 SASEGT, per germline. DNA of the CDR3: TGTGCCAGCAGTGAATTGGGTAGGGGGTCCACTGAAGCTTTCTTT. Translating gives CASSELGRGSTEAFF.

The chain is built from TRBV5-8 and TRBJ2-3, with D perhaps TRBD2 (5 bases). The germline V gene has CDR1 SGHTS and CDR2 YDEGEE. Between the trimmed V and J ends, which lost 5 bases and 5 bases, there was a span of 21 bases. This CDR3 is 16 amino acids long. CDR3 loop: CASRTLNGGRKDTQYF. CDR3 bases: TGTGCCAGCAGAACTCTTAATGGAGGAAGGAAAGATACGCAGTATTTT.

This clone was recorded a few times. The V call is TRBV6-1, the J call TRBJ2-1; 12 bases map to TRBD2. J lost 9 bases, V lost 8 bases, and 11 bases had no gene match. Germline V gene data show CDR1 as MNHNS and CDR2 as SASEGT. This CDR3 comprises 15 residues. The chain's CDR3 is CASRALAGGLGEQFF. CDR3 nucleotides: TGTGCCAGCCGTGCTCTAGCGGGAGGGCTCGGTGAGCAGTTCTTC.

The J gene is TRBJ1-1, the V gene TRBV28, with D unresolved. Trimming cost V 3 bases and J 3 bases, with 20 bases left between them. The CDR3 length is 17 residues. Germline V gene lookup returns CDR1 MDHEN and CDR2 SYDVKM. The CDR3 here is CASSFDPKRREDTEAFF. In DNA, the CDR3 is TGTGCCAGCAGTTTCGACCCTAAGAGGAGGGAGGACACTGAAGCTTTCTTT.

The chain couples TRBV5-6 to TRBJ2-1; TRBD1 agrees at 10 bases. Germline trimming cut 4 bases from V and 4 bases from J; bases unmatched to any gene: 5. Germline-derived CDR1 and CDR2 are SGHDT and YYEEEE. The CDR3 has 15 residues. The CDR3 sequence is CASSIPGQGYNEQFF. In DNA, the CDR3 is TGTGCCAGCAGCATACCGGGACAGGGGTACAATGAGCAGTTCTTC.

V usage is TRBV7-2 and J usage is TRBJ2-1, with 10 positions matching TRBD2. This CDR3 is 15 amino acids long. The trim removed 5 bases at V and 3 bases at J, leaving 4 bases unmatched. Germline V CDR1 and CDR2: SGHTA, FQGNSA. The CDR3 is CASSPRTSGYNEQFF. The CDR3 DNA sequence: TGTGCCAGCAGCCCCCGGACTAGCGGCTACAATGAGCAGTTCTTC. Combining the CDR3 with reference TRBV7-2 and TRBJ2-1 gives the whole variable domain GAGVSQSPSNKVTEKGKDVELRCDPISGHTALYWYRQSLGQGLEFLIYFQGNSAPDKSGLPSDRFSAERTGGSVSTLTIQRTQQEDSAVYLCASSPRTSGYNEQFFGPGTRLTVL.

The chain employs TRBV15 and TRBJ2-7; the match to TRBD1 covers 7 bases. Trimming cost V 3 bases and J 2 bases; bases outside gene matches: 7. Germline CDR1 and CDR2: LNHNV and YYDKDF (reference sequence). The CDR3 runs to 15 residues. In DNA form, the CDR3 reads TGTGCCACCAGCAGGCCGGGACAGAGTCCCTACGAGCAGTACTTC. It translates to CATSRPGQSPYEQYF.

This clone occurred a few times. The rearrangement links TRBV2 to TRBJ2-5; 11 bases are a match to TRBD1. Germline CDR1 and CDR2: SNHLY and FYNNEI. Losses at the gene ends were 6 bases for V and 5 bases for J; bases not matched to a gene: 8. CDR3 size: 15 residues. CDR3 amino acids: CASSWGQGDRETQYF. The CDR3 DNA is TGTGCCAGCAGCTGGGGACAGGGGGACAGGGAGACCCAGTACTTC.

This chain links TRBV29-1 with TRBJ1-2; no definite D call. CDR3 length: 17 residues. V lost 0 bases to trimming and J lost 1 base, with 18 bases between them. Germline V gives CDR1 SQVTM, CDR2 ANQGSEA. In nucleotides, the CDR3 is TGCAGCGTTGAAGATCGAGGGCTTAGGATCCTTAACTATGGCTACACCTTC. Its translation: CSVEDRGLRILNYGYTF. Using reference TRBV29-1 and TRBJ1-2 for the parts outside the CDR3, the full variable domain is SAVISQKPSRDICQRGTSLTIQCQVDSQVTMMFWYRQQPGQSLTLIATANQGSEATYESGFVIDKFPISRPNLTFSTLTVSNMSPEDSSIYLCSVEDRGLRILNYGYTFGSGTRLTVV.

The J gene is TRBJ2-3, the V gene TRBV5-4, with 9 bases identical to TRBD2. Germline-derived CDR1 and CDR2 are SGHNT and YYREEE (reference sequence). The CDR3 is 17 residues long. J was trimmed by 0 bases and V by 7 bases; bases with no gene match: 12. CDR3 residues: CASQPGTSLESTDTQYF. DNA of the CDR3: TGTGCCAGCCAACCCGGGACTAGCCTTGAGAGCACAGATACGCAGTATTTT.

The chain links TRBV5-1 to TRBJ2-7; 12 nucleotides agree with TRBD2. The CDR3 contains 17 residues. Germline CDR1 SGHRS, CDR2 YFSETQ. The ends lost 0 bases at V and 2 bases at J; junction bases unmatched: 6. In DNA, the CDR3 is TGCGCCAGCAGCTTGGCCGGACTAGCGGGACTTACCTACGAGCAGTACTTC. It translates to CASSLAGLAGLTYEQYF.

This chain connects TRBV28 to TRBJ2-5, with D perhaps matching TRBD2 (5 bases). The CDR3 has 12 residues. Per germline, CDR1 MDHEN and CDR2 SYDVKM. The V end was cut by 3 bases, the J end by 5 bases, with 7 bases between. Here the CDR3 reads CASSLWRETQYF. In nucleotides, the CDR3 is TGTGCCAGCAGTTTGTGGAGGGAGACCCAGTACTTC. Variable domain in full (rest from reference TRBV28 and TRBJ2-5): DVKVTQSSRYLVKRTGEKVFLECVQDMDHENMFWYRQDPGLGLRLIYFSYDVKMKEKGDIPEGYSVSREKKERFSLILESASTNQTSMYLCASSLWRETQYFGPGTRLLVL.

This chain joins TRBV6-6 and TRBJ2-3; TRBD2 agrees at 8 bases. Germline CDR1 and CDR2: MNHNY and SVGAGI (reference sequence). The junction had 3 bases not matched to a gene; V was cut back by 2 bases and J by 5 bases. This CDR3 comprises 14 residues. CDR3 sequence (DNA): TGTGCCAGCAGTTACGGGACTAGGGAAGATACGCAGTATTTT. Translation gives CASSYGTREDTQYF.

The CDR3 DNA reads TGTGCCAGCAGTTATAGGGACAGAAGGACTGAAGCTTTCTTT. This gives the protein CASSYRDRRTEAFF. The rearrangement joins TRBV6-5 to TRBJ1-1; TRBD1 agrees at 7 bases. This CDR3 contains 14 residues. Germline values: CDR1 MNHEY, CDR2 SVGAGI. Germline trimming cut 3 bases from V and 5 bases from J; bases unmatched to any gene: 6.

The J gene is TRBJ1-5, the V gene TRBV7-2, with D perhaps matching TRBD1 (5 bases). The germline V gene encodes CDR1 SGHTA and CDR2 FQGNSA. The CDR3 totals 15 residues. Trimming left V 6 bases short and J 4 bases short, with 16 bases between. Here the CDR3 reads CASSLVARANQPQHF. CDR3 bases: TGTGCCAGCAGTTTGGTCGCCAGGGCGAATCAGCCCCAGCATTTT.

V gene TRBV6-1 combines with J gene TRBJ1-2; TRBD1 matches at 8 bases. The germline V gene encodes CDR1 MNHNS and CDR2 SASEGT. With 8 bases clipped from V and 7 bases from J, the junction kept 9 bases outside the gene matches. The CDR3 length is 13 residues. CDR3 bases: TGTGCCAGCGGGCTACAGGGGGGTAGTGGCTACACCTTC. Protein sequence: CASGLQGGSGYTF.

J is TRBJ1-5 and V is TRBV19; TRBD1 agrees at 11 bases. Trimming took 3 bases from V and 7 from J; bases not matched to a gene: 5. Germline V gene lookup returns CDR1 LNHDA and CDR2 SQIVND (reference sequence). The CDR3 has 15 residues. This chain's CDR3 is CASSIPGTGGQPQHF. The CDR3 region has the DNA TGTGCCAGTAGTATCCCCGGGACAGGGGGACAGCCCCAGCATTTT.

The chain has TRBV29-1 and TRBJ1-2, with D maybe TRBD1 (5 bases). Germline CDR1 SQVTM, CDR2 ANQGSEA. The CDR3 runs to 15 residues. The V end lost 1 base, the J end lost 4 bases, and 16 bases lay between the germline ends. CDR3 nucleotides: TGCAGCGTTGAAGCTCGGGGGAGAGCAGGCTATGGCTACACCTTC. Amino acid sequence: CSVEARGRAGYGYTF.

The chain employs TRBV11-3 and TRBJ2-3; 7 nucleotides line up with TRBD2. Trimming cost V 1 base and J 4 bases; bases outside gene matches: 8. The length of the CDR3 is 16 residues. Germline CDR1 reads SGHNT; CDR2 reads YENEEA. The CDR3 here is CASSLGERENPDTQYF. The DNA for the CDR3 is TGTGCCAGCAGCTTAGGGGAGCGGGAAAACCCAGATACGCAGTATTTT.